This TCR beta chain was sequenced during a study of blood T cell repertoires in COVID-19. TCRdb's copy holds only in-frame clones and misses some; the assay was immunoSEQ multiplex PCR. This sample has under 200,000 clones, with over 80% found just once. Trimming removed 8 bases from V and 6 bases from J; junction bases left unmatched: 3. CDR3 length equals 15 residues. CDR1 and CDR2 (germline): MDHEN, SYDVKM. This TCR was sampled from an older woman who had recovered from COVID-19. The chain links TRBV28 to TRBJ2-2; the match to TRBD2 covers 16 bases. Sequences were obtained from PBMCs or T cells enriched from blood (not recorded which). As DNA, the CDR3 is TGTGCCAGCGGGACTAGCGGGAGGGGGTCCGGGGAGCTGTTTTTT. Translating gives CASGTSGRGSGELFF.